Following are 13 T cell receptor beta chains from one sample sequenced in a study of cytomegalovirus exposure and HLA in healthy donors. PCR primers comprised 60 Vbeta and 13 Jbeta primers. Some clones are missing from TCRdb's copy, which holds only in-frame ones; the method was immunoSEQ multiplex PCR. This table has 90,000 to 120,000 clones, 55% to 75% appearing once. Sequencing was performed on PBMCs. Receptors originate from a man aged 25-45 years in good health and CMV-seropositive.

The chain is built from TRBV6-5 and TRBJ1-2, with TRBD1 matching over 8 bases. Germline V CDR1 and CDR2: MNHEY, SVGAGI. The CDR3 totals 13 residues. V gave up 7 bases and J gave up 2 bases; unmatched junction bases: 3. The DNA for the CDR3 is TGTGCCAGCAAGTGGACAGGGAACTATGGCTACACCTTC. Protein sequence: CASKWTGNYGYTF.

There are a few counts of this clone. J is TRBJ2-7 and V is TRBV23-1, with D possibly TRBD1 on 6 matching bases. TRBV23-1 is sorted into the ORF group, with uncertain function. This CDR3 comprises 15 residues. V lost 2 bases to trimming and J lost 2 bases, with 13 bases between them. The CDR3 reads CASSQGIRGPYEQYF. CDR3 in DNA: TGCGCCAGCAGTCAAGGGATCAGGGGACCCTACGAGCAGTACTTC.

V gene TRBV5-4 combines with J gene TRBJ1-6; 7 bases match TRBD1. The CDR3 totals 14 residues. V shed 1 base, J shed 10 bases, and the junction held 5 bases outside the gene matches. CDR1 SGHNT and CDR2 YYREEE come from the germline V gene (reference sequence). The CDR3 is CASSLNTGESPLHF. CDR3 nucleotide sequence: TGTGCCAGCAGCTTGAATACAGGGGAGTCACCCCTCCACTTT.

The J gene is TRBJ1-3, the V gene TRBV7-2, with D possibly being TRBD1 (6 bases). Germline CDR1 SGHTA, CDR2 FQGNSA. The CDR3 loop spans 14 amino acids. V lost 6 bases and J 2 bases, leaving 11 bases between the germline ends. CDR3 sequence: CASSSTGTGNTIYF. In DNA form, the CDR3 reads TGTGCCAGCAGTTCAACAGGGACTGGAAACACCATATATTTT.

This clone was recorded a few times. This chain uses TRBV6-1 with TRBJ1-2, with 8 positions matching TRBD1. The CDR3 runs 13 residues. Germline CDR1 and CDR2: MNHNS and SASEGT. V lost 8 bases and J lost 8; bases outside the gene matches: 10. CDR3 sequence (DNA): TGTGCCAGCGGGGACAGGTCCCTTGGAGGCTACACCTTC. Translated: CASGDRSLGGYTF.

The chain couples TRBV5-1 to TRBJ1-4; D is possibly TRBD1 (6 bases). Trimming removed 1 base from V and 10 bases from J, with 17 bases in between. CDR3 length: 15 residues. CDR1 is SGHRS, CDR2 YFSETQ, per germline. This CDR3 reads CASSLLTGENGKLFF. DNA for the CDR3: TGCGCCAGCAGCTTGCTGACAGGAGAGAACGGAAAACTGTTTTTT. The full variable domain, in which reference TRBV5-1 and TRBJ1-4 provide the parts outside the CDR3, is KAGVTQTPRYLIKTRGQQVTLSCSPISGHRSVSWYQQTPGQGLQFLFEYFSETQRNKGNFPGRFSGRQFSNSRSEMNVSTLELGDSALYLCASSLLTGENGKLFFGSGTQLSVL.

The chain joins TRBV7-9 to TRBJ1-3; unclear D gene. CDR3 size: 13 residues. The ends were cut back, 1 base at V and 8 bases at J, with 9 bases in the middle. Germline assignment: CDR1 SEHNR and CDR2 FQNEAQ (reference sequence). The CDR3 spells CASSLDGPDTIYF. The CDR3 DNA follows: TGTGCCAGCAGCTTAGATGGTCCAGACACCATATATTTT.

The CDR3 sequence is CASSPLAGFYNEQFF. In DNA, the CDR3 is TGTGCCAGCAGCCCCCTAGCGGGGTTTTACAATGAGCAGTTCTTC. The V and J genes are TRBV7-2 and TRBJ2-1; 9 bases match TRBD2. Germline CDR1 and CDR2: SGHTA and FQGNSA. This CDR3 is 15 amino acids long. The trim removed 5 bases at V and 4 bases at J, leaving 6 bases unmatched.

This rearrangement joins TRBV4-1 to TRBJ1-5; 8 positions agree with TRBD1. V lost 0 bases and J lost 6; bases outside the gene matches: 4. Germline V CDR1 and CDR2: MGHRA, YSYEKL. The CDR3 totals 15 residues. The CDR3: CASSQEDRAGQPQHF. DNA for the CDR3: TGCGCCAGCAGCCAAGAGGACAGGGCTGGTCAGCCCCAGCATTTT.

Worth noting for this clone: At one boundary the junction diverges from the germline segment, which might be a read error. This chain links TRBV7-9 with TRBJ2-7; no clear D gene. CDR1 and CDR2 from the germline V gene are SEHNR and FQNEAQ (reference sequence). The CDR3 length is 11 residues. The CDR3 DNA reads TGTTCCAGCAGCTCGGAGTACGAGCAGTACTTC. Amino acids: CSSSSEYEQYF.

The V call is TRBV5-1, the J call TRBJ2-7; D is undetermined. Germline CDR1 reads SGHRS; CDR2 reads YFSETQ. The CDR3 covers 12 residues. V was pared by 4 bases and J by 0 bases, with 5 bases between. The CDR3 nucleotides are TGCGCCAGCAGCCCTAGCTCCTACGAGCAGTACTTC. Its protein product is CASSPSSYEQYF.

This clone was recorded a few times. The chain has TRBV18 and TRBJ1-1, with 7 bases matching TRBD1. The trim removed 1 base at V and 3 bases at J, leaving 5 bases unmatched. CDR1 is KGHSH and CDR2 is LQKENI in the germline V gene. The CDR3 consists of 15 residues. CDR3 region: CASSPLAGGDTEAFF. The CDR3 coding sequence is TGTGCCAGCTCACCACTTGCAGGGGGAGACACTGAAGCTTTCTTT.

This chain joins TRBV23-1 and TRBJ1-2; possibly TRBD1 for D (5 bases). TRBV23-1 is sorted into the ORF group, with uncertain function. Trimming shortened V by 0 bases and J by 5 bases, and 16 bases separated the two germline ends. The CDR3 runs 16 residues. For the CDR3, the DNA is TGCGCCAGCAGTCAATCGGGACTCACTACTAGGTATGGCTACACCTTC. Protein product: CASSQSGLTTRYGYTF.